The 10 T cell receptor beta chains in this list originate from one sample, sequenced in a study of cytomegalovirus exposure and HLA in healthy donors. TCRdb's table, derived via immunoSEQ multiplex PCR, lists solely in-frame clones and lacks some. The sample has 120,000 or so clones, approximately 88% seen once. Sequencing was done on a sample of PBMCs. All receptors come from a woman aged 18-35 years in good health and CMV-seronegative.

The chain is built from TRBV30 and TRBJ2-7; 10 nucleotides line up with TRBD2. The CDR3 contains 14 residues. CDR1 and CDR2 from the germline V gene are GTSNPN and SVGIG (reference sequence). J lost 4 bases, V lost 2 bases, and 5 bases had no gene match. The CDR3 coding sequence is TGTGCCTGGAGTACAGCTAGCGGGGGTTACGAGCAGTACTTC. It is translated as CAWSTASGGYEQYF.

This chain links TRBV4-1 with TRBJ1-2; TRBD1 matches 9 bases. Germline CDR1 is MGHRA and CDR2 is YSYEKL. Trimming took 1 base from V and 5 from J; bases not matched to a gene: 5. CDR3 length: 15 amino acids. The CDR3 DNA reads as TGCGCCAGCAGCCAAGTACACGGGACAGGGTATGGCTACACCTTC. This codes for CASSQVHGTGYGYTF.

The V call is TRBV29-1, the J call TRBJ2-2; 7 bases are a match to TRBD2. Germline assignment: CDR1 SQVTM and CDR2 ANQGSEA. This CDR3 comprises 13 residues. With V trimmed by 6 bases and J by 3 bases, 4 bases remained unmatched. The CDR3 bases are TGCAGCGTAAGCGGGACGGACACCGGGGAGCTGTTTTTT. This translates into CSVSGTDTGELFF.

The CDR3 nucleotides read TGTGCCAGCAGTAGGAGCAGGGACACTGAAGCTTTCTTT. Its protein is CASSRSRDTEAFF. The V and J genes are TRBV6-4 and TRBJ1-1, with a weak D call TRBD1 (5 bases). The length of the CDR3 is 13 residues. The V and J ends lost 5 bases and 3 bases respectively, with 10 bases between them. Germline CDR1 and CDR2: MRHNA and SNTAGT.

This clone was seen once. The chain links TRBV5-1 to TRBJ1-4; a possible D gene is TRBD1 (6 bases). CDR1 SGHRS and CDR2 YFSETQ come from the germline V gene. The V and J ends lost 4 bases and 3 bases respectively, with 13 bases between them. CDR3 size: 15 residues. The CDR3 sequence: CASSPQGFANEKLFF. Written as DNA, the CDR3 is TGCGCCAGCAGCCCACAGGGTTTCGCTAATGAAAAACTGTTTTTT.

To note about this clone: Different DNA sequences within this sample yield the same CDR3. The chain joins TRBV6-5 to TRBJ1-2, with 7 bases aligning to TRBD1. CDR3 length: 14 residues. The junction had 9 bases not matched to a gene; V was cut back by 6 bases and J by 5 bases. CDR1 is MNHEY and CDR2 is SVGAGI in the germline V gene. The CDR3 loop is CASRIEQGQYGYTF. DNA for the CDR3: TGTGCCAGCAGGATCGAACAGGGACAGTATGGCTACACCTTC.

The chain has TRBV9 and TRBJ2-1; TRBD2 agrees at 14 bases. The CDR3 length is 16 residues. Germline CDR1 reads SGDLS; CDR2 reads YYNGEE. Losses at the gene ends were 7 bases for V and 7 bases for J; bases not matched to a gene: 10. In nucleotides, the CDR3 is TGTGCCAGCGATTCCGGGACTAGCGGGAGAGGGAATGAGCAGTTCTTC. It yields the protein CASDSGTSGRGNEQFF.

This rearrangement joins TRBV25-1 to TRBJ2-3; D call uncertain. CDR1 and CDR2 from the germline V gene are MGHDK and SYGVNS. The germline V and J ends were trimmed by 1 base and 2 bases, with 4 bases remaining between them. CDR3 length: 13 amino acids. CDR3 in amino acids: CASSESPTDTQYF. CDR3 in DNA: TGTGCCAGCAGTGAATCTCCCACAGATACGCAGTATTTT.

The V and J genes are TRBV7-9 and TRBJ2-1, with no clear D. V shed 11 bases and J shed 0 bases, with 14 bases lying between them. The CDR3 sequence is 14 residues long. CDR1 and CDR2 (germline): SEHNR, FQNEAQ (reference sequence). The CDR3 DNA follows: TGTGCCGGGCGTCCCCTCAGCTCCTACAATGAGCAGTTCTTC. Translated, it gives CAGRPLSSYNEQFF.

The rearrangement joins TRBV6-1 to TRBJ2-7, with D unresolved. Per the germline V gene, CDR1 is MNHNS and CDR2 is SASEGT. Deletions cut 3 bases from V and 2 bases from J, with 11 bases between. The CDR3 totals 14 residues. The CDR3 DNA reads TGTGCCAGCAGTGATCGGTCGGTAACCTACGAGCAGTACTTC. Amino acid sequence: CASSDRSVTYEQYF.